The 6 T cell receptor beta chains reported below all come from one sample, sequenced in a study of identical twins. TCRdb analysed the 5' RACE reads with MiXCR anew, one entry per CDR3 protein. The data contain 1.5 million to 2 million distinct CDR3 sequences, about 32% of them seen just once; the ten biggest clones take up about 0.3%. The specimen sequenced was cord blood. The receptors derive from a newborn girl in good health.

The chain uses TRBV20-1 and TRBJ1-1, with 10 bases matching TRBD1. CDR3 size: 12 residues. The ends lost 2 bases at V and 13 bases at J; junction bases unmatched: 7. Germline CDR1 DFQATT, CDR2 SNEGSKA (reference sequence). CDR3 in DNA: TGCAGTGCTAGATTACCTGGGACAGGGGATTTCTTT. Its translation: CSARLPGTGDFF.

The rearrangement uses TRBV20-1 and TRBJ2-1; no clear D. CDR1 DFQATT and CDR2 SNEGSKA come from the germline V gene (reference sequence). The CDR3 contains 12 residues. V lost 1 base and J lost 6, with 7 bases in between. For the CDR3, the DNA is TGCAGTGCTAGAGTGGCTAGCAATGAGCAGTTCTTC. Its protein product is CSARVASNEQFF.

J is TRBJ2-7 and V is TRBV15; D gene uncertain. V was clipped by 3 bases and J by 3 bases, with 12 bases between them. CDR3 length equals 14 residues. The germline V gene encodes CDR1 LNHNV and CDR2 YYDKDF (reference sequence). In DNA form, the CDR3 reads TGTGCCACCAGCAGGTCAGGATATTTCTACGAGCAGTACTTC. Amino acid sequence: CATSRSGYFYEQYF.

The V gene is TRBV6-2 or TRBV6-3, the J gene TRBJ2-2; D gene unclear. Trimming shortened V by 2 bases and J by 4 bases, and 5 bases separated the two germline ends. Germline CDR1 is MNHEY and CDR2 is SVGEGT. The CDR3 is 13 amino acids. CDR3 protein: CASSYRSTGELFF. In nucleotides, the CDR3 is TGTGCCAGCAGTTACAGAAGCACCGGGGAGCTGTTTTTT.

This clonotype was seen just once. This chain joins TRBV6-1 and TRBJ1-4, with a weak D call TRBD1 (5 bases). In germline, CDR1 is MNHNS, CDR2 SASEGT. This CDR3 has 15 residues. Between the trimmed V and J ends, which lost 1 base and 8 bases, there was a span of 14 bases. CDR3 nucleotides: TGTGCCAGCAGTGAAGAGGAGTGGTGGGGGGAAAAACTGTTTTTT. Translation: CASSEEEWWGEKLFF.

The V gene is TRBV29-1, the J gene TRBJ2-7; 8 bases are shared with TRBD2. V lost 4 bases, J lost 1 base, and 9 bases stayed unmatched. The CDR3 loop spans 15 amino acids. Germline V gene sequence: CDR1 SQVTM, CDR2 ANQGSEA. CDR3 sequence: CSVVGSSGASYEQYF. CDR3 nucleotide sequence: TGCAGCGTTGTCGGTAGTAGCGGGGCTTCCTACGAGCAGTACTTC.